This T cell receptor beta chain was documented in a study of blood T cell repertoires in COVID-19. Study at large: The cDNA or gDNA used as material had been derived from T cells, B-cell-depleted T cells, or PBMCs.

The table came from immunoSEQ multiplex PCR; TCRdb's copy has only in-frame clones and leaves some out. The sample includes roughly 220,000 clones, about 80% of them seen just once. There are 14 residues in the CDR3. The V end was cut by 2 bases, the J end by 0 bases, with 7 bases between. Per germline, CDR1 KGHSH and CDR2 LQKENI. The TCR originated in a woman aged 55 to 70 with acute or convalescent COVID-19. The rearrangement uses TRBV18 and TRBJ1-2, with D hard to call. The sequencing input was peripheral blood. The CDR3 loop is CASSPSPANYGYTF. The CDR3 DNA sequence: TGTGCCAGCTCACCATCCCCGGCTAACTATGGCTACACCTTC. The full variable domain, rest sourced from reference TRBV18 and TRBJ1-2, is NAGVMQNPRHLVRRRGQEARLRCSPMKGHSHVYWYRQLPEEGLKFMVYLQKENIIDESGMPKERFSAEFPKEGPSILRIQQVVRGDSAAYFCASSPSPANYGYTFGSGTRLTVV.